These 5 T cell receptor beta chains share one sample of origin, sequenced in a study of blood T cell repertoires in COVID-19. The assay was immunoSEQ multiplex PCR, and TCRdb's table has in-frame clones only and misses some. The data contain around 250,000 clones, 90% of them singletons. Material for sequencing was PBMCs or T cells enriched from blood (not recorded which). These receptors all stem from a man aged 50-59 years who had been exposed to COVID-19.

The chain combines TRBV7-3 with TRBJ2-1, with 8 bases identical to TRBD2. Unmatched junction bases numbered 6, after V lost 5 bases and J lost 0 bases. This CDR3 is built from 16 residues. Per germline, CDR1 SGHTA and CDR2 FQGTGA. The CDR3 reads CASSRTSKSSYNEQFF. DNA of the CDR3: TGTGCCAGCAGCCGGACTAGCAAGAGCTCCTACAATGAGCAGTTCTTC. Looking up the rest from reference TRBV7-3 and TRBJ2-1 gives the full variable domain: GAGVSQTPSNKVTEKGKYVELRCDPISGHTALYWYRQSLGQGPEFLIYFQGTGAADDSGLPNDRFFAVRPEGSVSTLKIQRTERGDSAVYLCASSRTSKSSYNEQFFGPGTRLTVL.

V is TRBV18 and J is TRBJ1-1; D may be TRBD1 (6 bases). The V gene's germline CDR1 is KGHSH and CDR2 LQKENI. Trimming removed 2 bases from V and 0 bases from J, with 13 bases in between. The CDR3 covers 16 residues. CDR3 region: CASSPTTGSMNTEAFF. For the CDR3, the DNA is TGTGCCAGCTCACCAACGACAGGTTCAATGAACACTGAAGCTTTCTTT.

The chain uses TRBV2 and TRBJ2-7; the D gene is possibly TRBD2 (6 bases). This CDR3 contains 14 residues. Trimming stripped 8 bases from V and 0 bases from J, with 14 bases between. In germline, CDR1 is SNHLY, CDR2 FYNNEI. CDR3 sequence: CASSPGLISYEQYF. The CDR3 bases are TGTGCCAGCTCCCCGGGACTGATCTCCTACGAGCAGTACTTC.

The chain couples TRBV7-3 to TRBJ2-2; TRBD1 might be the D (7 bases). Looked up from germline, CDR1 is SGHTA and CDR2 is FQGTGA. V lost 0 bases and J lost 5, with 13 bases in between. The length of the CDR3 is 16 residues. The CDR3 DNA sequence: TGTGCCAGCAGCTTAACTTTAGCAGGGGGGACCGGGGAGCTGTTTTTT. Residues: CASSLTLAGGTGELFF.

The chain employs TRBV2 and TRBJ2-1; unclear D gene. V was pared by 0 bases and J by 2 bases, with 8 bases between. The germline V gene encodes CDR1 SNHLY and CDR2 FYNNEI. This CDR3 has 15 amino acids. The CDR3: CASSEARSPYNEQFF. CDR3 DNA sequence: TGTGCCAGCAGTGAAGCCCGGAGTCCCTACAATGAGCAGTTCTTC.